The rows below give T cell receptor beta chains drawn from one sample of a study of T cell responses to AZD1222 COVID-19 vaccine. Profiled with immunoSEQ multiplex PCR; TCRdb holds only in-frame clones, not every one. The table includes fewer than 120,000 clones, about 90% detected once. The sample in question was peripheral blood, obtained on day 0 of AZD1222 vaccination. The receptors stem from an adult in good health. The CDR3 runs from the conserved cysteine through the conserved F or W. D genes are given only for firm matches.

D	V	J	DNA	CDR3
TRBD1	TRBV19	TRBJ1-1	TGTGCCACCGGGACAGTTGAAGCTTTCTTT	CATGTVEAFF
NA	TRBV2	TRBJ1-6	TGTGCCAGCCAAAGGGGGGAAACGGGCAATTCACCCCTCCACTTT	CASQRGETGNSPLHF
NA	TRBV7-9	TRBJ2-1	TGTGCCAGCAGCTTGCGGAATGAGCAGTTCTTC	CASSLRNEQFF
TRBD2	TRBV7-3	TRBJ2-5	TGTGCCAGCAGCCCCACCGGCAGCGGGGGTGAGACCCAGTACTTC	CASSPTGSGGETQYF
NA	TRBV18	TRBJ2-4	TGTGCCAGCTCACCTGGGAGGATAGCCAAAAACATTCAGTACTTC	CASSPGRIAKNIQYF
NA	TRBV7-2	TRBJ1-5	TGTGCCAGCAGCTTAGCGGGCCAGCCCCAGCATTTT	CASSLAGQPQHF
TRBD1	TRBV19	TRBJ1-1	TGTGCCAGTAGATCTCCGGGACAGATGAACACTGAAGCTTTCTTT	CASRSPGQMNTEAFF
TRBD1	TRBV6-5	TRBJ1-1	TGTGCCAGCCTTATTGAGGACAGGGGCACTGAAGCTTTCTTT	CASLIEDRGTEAFF
NA	TRBV6-1	TRBJ2-5	TGTGCCAGCAGTGATAACTGGGGTGTCCAAGAGACCCAGTACTTC	CASSDNWGVQETQYF
TRBD2	TRBV6-1	TRBJ2-3	TGTGCCAGCAGTGAGACTAGCGGGGGGGCCTTAGATACGCAGTATTTT	CASSETSGGALDTQYF